Sequencing of this T cell receptor (beta chain) was carried out in a study of T cell responses to AZD1222 COVID-19 vaccine. The study, taken as a whole, reports: The study identified only five to seven AZD1222 recipients as seropositive at baseline. With dominance at 160-218 and 743-854, vaccine-associated CD4 TCRs spanned spike. Researchers took repertoire samples only after the peak T cell response had come.

Trimming removed 0 bases from V and 3 bases from J, with 9 bases in between. The germline V gene encodes CDR1 SGHKS and CDR2 YYEKEE (reference sequence). The CDR3 covers 14 residues. This table comes from immunoSEQ multiplex PCR, and its TCRdb copy is limited to in-frame clones, with some not included. The table has approximately 180,000 clones, more than 90% seen once. Details on this clone: Its antigen is unknown.

The clonotype was recovered from an adult in good health. This material consisted of peripheral blood, taken on day 0 of AZD1222 vaccination. This rearrangement joins TRBV5-5 to TRBJ1-1; tentatively, D is TRBD1 (5 bases). The CDR3 region has the DNA TGTGCCAGCAGCTTGGGGGGCGGGGACACTGAAGCTTTCTTT. It is translated as CASSLGGGDTEAFF.